Presented here are 22 T cell receptor beta chains from one specimen sequenced in a study of blood T cell repertoires in COVID-19. Profiling relied on immunoSEQ multiplex PCR, and the TCRdb table lists in-frame clones only, not all of them. The data show roughly 280,000 clones, 80% to 90% seen once. The sequencing sample was made of PBMCs or T cells enriched from blood (not recorded which). Source of these receptors: a woman aged 18 to 35 who had recovered from COVID-19.

This rearrangement joins TRBV5-1 to TRBJ2-3; 11 bases fit TRBD2. V lost 3 bases to trimming and J lost 1 base; unmatched junction nucleotides: 7. Germline V gene sequence: CDR1 SGHRS, CDR2 YFSETQ. The CDR3 loop spans 17 amino acids. The DNA of the CDR3 is TGCGCCAGCAGCTCTTACGCACTAGCGGGGGGCACAGATACGCAGTATTTT. Translation gives CASSSYALAGGTDTQYF. Full variable domain (missing parts from reference TRBV5-1 and TRBJ2-3): KAGVTQTPRYLIKTRGQQVTLSCSPISGHRSVSWYQQTPGQGLQFLFEYFSETQRNKGNFPGRFSGRQFSNSRSEMNVSTLELGDSALYLCASSSYALAGGTDTQYFGPGTRLTVL.

The chain uses TRBV10-3 and TRBJ2-7; D gene uncertain. Germline V CDR1 and CDR2: ENHRY, SYGVKD. With 3 bases removed from V and 5 bases from J, the gap between germline ends came to 11 bases. The CDR3 sequence is 13 residues long. The CDR3 bases are TGTGCCATCAGTGACAGTTTGGTGGACGAGCAGTACTTC. Translation: CAISDSLVDEQYF.

This clone was detected only a few times. V gene TRBV24-1 combines with J gene TRBJ1-1; weak D call: TRBD1 (6 bases). Trimming left V 11 bases short and J 8 bases short, with 26 bases between. The germline gives CDR1 KGHDR, CDR2 SFDVKD. The CDR3 contains 15 residues. The CDR3 loop reads CANTSGTPLCLEAFF. For the CDR3, the DNA is TGTGCCAACACCTCCGGGACACCCTTGTGTTTAGAAGCTTTCTTT.

This rearrangement joins TRBV18 to TRBJ2-1; a weak D match, TRBD2 (6 bases). Germline V CDR1 and CDR2: KGHSH, LQKENI. The CDR3 loop spans 15 amino acids. V lost 4 bases and J 4 bases, leaving 14 bases between the germline ends. CDR3 sequence reads: CASSLTGTPYNEQFF. CDR3 DNA sequence: TGTGCCAGCTCACTAACCGGGACTCCTTACAATGAGCAGTTCTTC.

This CDR3 reads CAIRSSTEAFF. Here the CDR3 DNA reads TGTGCCATCAGATCCAGCACTGAAGCTTTCTTT. The V gene is TRBV10-3, the J gene TRBJ1-1; no clear D. CDR3 length: 11 residues. V gave up 6 bases and J gave up 4 bases, with 6 bases separating them. Germline values: CDR1 ENHRY, CDR2 SYGVKD.

V gene TRBV27 combines with J gene TRBJ1-2; D possibly corresponds to TRBD1 (5 bases). The CDR3 is 14 amino acids. The V end lost 4 bases, the J end lost 4 bases, and 13 bases lay between the germline ends. CDR1 and CDR2 from the germline V gene are MNHEY and SMNVEV (reference sequence). CDR3 sequence: CASSYRGQSYGYTF. CDR3 nucleotide sequence: TGTGCCAGCAGTTATAGGGGTCAGAGCTATGGCTACACCTTC.

The CDR3: CASSARGVAEAFF. The CDR3, as DNA: TGTGCCAGCAGTGCCCGGGGGGTGGCTGAAGCTTTCTTT. The rearrangement joins TRBV2 to TRBJ1-1, with D possibly being TRBD1 (5 bases). The CDR3 runs 13 residues. Between the trimmed V and J ends, which lost 4 bases and 6 bases, there was a span of 12 bases. Germline CDR1 is SNHLY and CDR2 is FYNNEI.

This clone was observed once. The CDR3 here is CASSEGDRLGNQPQHF. The CDR3 region has the DNA TGTGCCAGCAGTGAGGGGGACAGGTTGGGCAATCAGCCCCAGCATTTT. This rearrangement joins TRBV2 to TRBJ1-5, with TRBD1 matching 8 bases. From germline, CDR1 is SNHLY and CDR2 FYNNEI. There are 16 residues in the CDR3. The J segment lost 2 bases and the V segment lost 3 bases, leaving 6 bases of the junction unmatched.

The chain carries TRBV9 and TRBJ2-5; tentative D call: TRBD1 (6 bases). The CDR3 consists of 15 residues. The V gene lost 3 bases and the J gene lost 2 bases, with 14 bases spanning the gap. Looked up from germline, CDR1 is SGDLS and CDR2 is YYNGEE. DNA for the CDR3: TGTGCCAGCAGCGCACAGGGTAGGAGTCAAGAGACCCAGTACTTC. This encodes CASSAQGRSQETQYF.

This clone came up a few times. J is TRBJ1-6 and V is TRBV5-1; weak D call: TRBD1 (6 bases). CDR1 and CDR2 (germline): SGHRS, YFSETQ. V lost 2 bases and J lost 9, with 12 bases in between. The CDR3 consists of 14 residues. The CDR3 reads CASSFIAGASPLHF. DNA of the CDR3: TGCGCCAGCAGCTTTATAGCAGGGGCTTCACCCCTCCACTTT.

The V and J genes are TRBV5-1 and TRBJ1-2, with 8 bases fitting TRBD1. The CDR3 runs to 14 residues. Germline lookup yields CDR1 SGHRS and CDR2 YFSETQ. Trimming took 4 bases from V and 4 from J; bases not matched to a gene: 6. The CDR3, as DNA: TGCGCCAGCAGCAACCTAACAGGGGGCTATGGCTACACCTTC. It translates to CASSNLTGGYGYTF.

V and J are TRBV7-3 and TRBJ1-1, with 7 bases identical to TRBD1. The germline CDR1 and CDR2 sequences are SGHTA and FQGTGA. The junction had 13 bases not matched to a gene; V was cut back by 2 bases and J by 4 bases. The length of the CDR3 is 17 residues. The CDR3 nucleotides are TGTGCCAGCAGCTTATTACGTCCTGACAGGGTGGCCACTGAAGCTTTCTTT. Translated, it gives CASSLLRPDRVATEAFF.

V gene TRBV3-1 (or the pseudogene TRBV3-2) combines with J gene TRBJ2-2, with TRBD1 matching 8 bases. This CDR3 has 15 residues. With V trimmed by 10 bases and J by 4 bases, 11 bases remained unmatched. Germline CDR1 reads LGHDT; CDR2 reads YNNKEL (reference sequence). The CDR3 sequence is CATQGARRATGELFF. Here the CDR3 DNA reads TGTGCCACCCAGGGGGCCCGTAGAGCCACCGGGGAGCTGTTTTTT.

V usage is TRBV28 and J usage is TRBJ1-2; D may be TRBD1 (5 bases). The ends were cut back, 4 bases at V and 0 bases at J, with 12 bases in the middle. There are 15 residues in the CDR3. Germline V gene lookup returns CDR1 MDHEN and CDR2 SYDVKM. CDR3 loop: CASSSQQVPNYGYTF. The CDR3 region has the DNA TGTGCCAGCAGTTCTCAACAGGTCCCTAACTATGGCTACACCTTC.

The V call is TRBV4-1, the J call TRBJ2-3, with 16 nucleotides matching TRBD2. The CDR3 covers 19 residues. The germline V gene encodes CDR1 MGHRA and CDR2 YSYEKL. V was pared by 0 bases and J by 2 bases, with 5 bases of the junction left unmatched. The CDR3 loop reads CASSQDGTSGGVFTDTQYF. In nucleotides, the CDR3 is TGCGCCAGCAGCCAAGACGGGACTAGCGGGGGGGTATTCACAGATACGCAGTATTTT.

This chain joins TRBV5-4 and TRBJ1-2; D is perhaps TRBD1 (6 bases). Germline CDR1 reads SGHNT; CDR2 reads YYREEE (reference sequence). This CDR3 spans 14 amino acids. Trimming cost V 5 bases and J 4 bases, with 15 bases left between them. The CDR3 coding sequence is TGTGCCAGCAGACCGGACAGTTGGACCTATGGCTACACCTTC. Translated, it gives CASRPDSWTYGYTF. The whole variable domain, filled in from reference TRBV5-4 and TRBJ1-2, reads ETGVTQSPTHLIKTRGQQVTLRCSSQSGHNTVSWYQQALGQGPQFIFQYYREEENGRGNFPPRFSGLQFPNYSSELNVNALELDDSALYLCASRPDSWTYGYTFGSGTRLTVV.

The chain couples TRBV29-1 to TRBJ2-7; unclear D gene. CDR1 SQVTM and CDR2 ANQGSEA come from the germline V gene. This CDR3 has 12 amino acids. V was shortened by 8 bases and J by 2 bases, with 13 bases between the two germline ends. Here the CDR3 DNA reads TGCAGCACCCAGACTCCACCCTACGAGCAGTACTTC. This sequence encodes CSTQTPPYEQYF.

The rearrangement links TRBV2 to TRBJ1-6; D is uncertain. The CDR3 totals 15 residues. The germline gives CDR1 SNHLY, CDR2 FYNNEI. Trimming shortened V by 6 bases and J by 7 bases, and 16 bases separated the two germline ends. The CDR3 DNA reads as TGTGCCAGCAGGATTAGAGTGGTTTACAATTCACCCCTCCACTTT. Residues: CASRIRVVYNSPLHF.

The chain combines TRBV7-9 with TRBJ1-3; possibly TRBD1 for D (5 bases). This CDR3 is 16 amino acids long. Trimming took 2 bases from V and 4 from J, leaving 15 bases between them. CDR1 and CDR2 from the germline V gene are SEHNR and FQNEAQ (reference sequence). CDR3 sequence (DNA): TGTGCCAGCAGCTTATCGGCGGCCAGGGCCGGAAACACCATATATTTT. This gives the protein CASSLSAARAGNTIYF.

The J gene is TRBJ1-1, the V gene TRBV10-1; D unresolved. From germline, CDR1 is WNHNN and CDR2 SYGVQD (reference sequence). The CDR3 is made up of 14 amino acids. The CDR3 DNA sequence: TGCCCCCTCCGAGAGGGAAGGGAAAACACTGAAGCTTTCTTT. This sequence encodes CPLREGRENTEAFF.

The chain couples TRBV28 to TRBJ1-5, with a tentative D call TRBD1 (6 bases). Germline values: CDR1 MDHEN, CDR2 SYDVKM. This CDR3 spans 14 amino acids. Deletions cut 5 bases from V and 7 bases from J, with 15 bases between. The CDR3 reads CASSPDRPGQPQHF. The CDR3 DNA reads as TGTGCCAGCAGTCCCGACAGGCCTGGGCAGCCCCAGCATTTT.

The V gene is TRBV3-1 (or the pseudogene TRBV3-2), the J gene TRBJ1-1, with D possibly matching TRBD1 (5 bases). This CDR3 comprises 15 residues. V lost 4 bases to trimming and J lost 5 bases, with 17 bases between them. In germline, CDR1 is LGHDT, CDR2 YNNKEL (reference sequence). This chain's CDR3 is CASSLNSLGGTEAFF. CDR3 in DNA: TGTGCCAGCAGCCTAAACAGCCTGGGGGGGACTGAAGCTTTCTTT.